This T cell receptor (beta chain) is drawn from a study of OX40 agonist ivuxolimab in advanced cancers. Turning to the overall study: Ivuxolimab was a fully human IgG2 agonistic monoclonal antibody targeting the costimulatory receptor OX40 (CD134). Intravenous ivuxolimab was administered to patients every 2 weeks at six dose levels: 0.01, 0.1, 0.3, 1.5, 3 and 10 mg/kg. Of the approximately 53 patients in dose escalation, about 20 had hepatocellular carcinoma, some 15 had melanoma, 9 had renal cell carcinoma and 9 had head and neck cancer. In the dose-escalation cohort, 75% to 85% of patients were male, and the mean age was approximately 60 years with a range of roughly 23 to 79. Patients were allowed to have had prior anti-PD-1, anti-PD-L1 or anti-CTLA-4 therapy, and approximately 40% of the dose-escalation patients had been treated with checkpoint inhibitors. Three dose-escalation patients achieved partial responses, one with hepatocellular carcinoma and two with cutaneous melanoma. The point of sequencing TCRbeta in the periphery was to test whether ivuxolimab changed TCR sequence diversity and drove clonal T-cell expansion. The paper covers the monotherapy dose-escalation part of the phase I ivuxolimab trial, which included N ≈ 57 patients. Overall study results and their limits: At doses from 0.1 to 3.0 mg/kg, clonal expansion was seen in both CD4+ and CD8+ blood T cells between baseline and week 6. The antigen specificity of the peripheral T cells that underwent clonal expansion was not determined. Partial responders in the 0.1-3.0 mg/kg groups had among the lowest normalized peripheral clonal expansion, especially among CD8+ T cells. On average, CD8+ T cells showed more expanded clones than CD4+ T cells after ivuxolimab. Low levels of normalized T-cell clonal expansion were also seen in some patients who did not respond.

Comment on this clone: Which antigen it targets is not known. Base qualities are missing; no much larger clone stands one base away.

The CDR3 runs 16 amino acids, cysteine and phenylalanine included. Left in the record is the CDR3 DNA by itself, 48 bases read in frame from the first base. The germline V and J ends show losses of 1 base and 3 bases respectively, and no gene match explains 2 bases of the junction. For CDR1 and CDR2, the germline V gene lists SGHAT and FQNNGV. The trial excluded patients who had a history of autoimmune disease or were on systemic immunosuppression. In every dose cohort, peripheral blood was drawn for TCR sequencing at baseline, cycle 4 day 1, and cycle 7 day 1. The samples were drawn from a first-in-human, open-label, multicenter phase I dose-escalation trial of ivuxolimab. The trial enrolled adults with locally advanced or metastatic head and neck squamous cell, hepatocellular, melanoma or renal cell carcinoma. Before TCR sequencing, CD4+ T cells and CD8+ T cells from peripheral blood were sorted into separate populations.

Genomic DNA was extracted from sorted cells for sequencing of the TCRbeta CDR3 region. The immunoSEQ Assay was used to sequence the TCRbeta CDR3 regions. As stored in TCRdb, this immuneACCESS dataset retains in-frame rearrangements with V and J assigned. A fraction of the clones does not appear; measured against another copy, unresolved V genes explain less than half of the discrepancy, and the remainder lacks a known reason. The table for this sample lists around 13,000 clones; about two thirds of them were counted only once. The ten most abundant clones make up roughly 36% of the sample. Recombination linked TRBV11-2 to TRBJ2-3; TRBD2 aligns with 12 central bases. The sample here was CD4+ or CD8+ T cells sorted from blood, taken in a trial of the OX40 agonist ivuxolimab. This TCR came from an adult with an advanced solid tumor such as melanoma, head and neck, liver or kidney cancer. The CDR3 region has the sequence CASSLGTSGKTDTQYF. The DNA is TGTGCCAGCAGCTTAGGGACTAGCGGGAAGACAGATACGCAGTATTTT.